Below are 8 T cell receptor beta chains sequenced from a single sample in a study of cytomegalovirus exposure and HLA in healthy donors. PCR was performed using 60 Vbeta and 13 Jbeta primers. Only in-frame clones appear in the TCRdb table, and some are missing; sequencing was by immunoSEQ multiplex PCR. The sample shows around 220,000 clones, roughly 83% of them seen only once. The material sequenced was PBMCs. These receptor sequences come from a girl between 10 and 17 years old in good health and CMV-seronegative.

This chain joins TRBV27 and TRBJ1-1, with unresolved D. Trimming cost V 3 bases and J 5 bases, with 10 bases left between them. Germline lookup yields CDR1 MNHEY and CDR2 SMNVEV (reference sequence). This CDR3 contains 13 residues. The CDR3 DNA reads TGTGCCAGCAGTTTTAACATACAAACTGAAGCTTTCTTT. It encodes CASSFNIQTEAFF.

The V call is TRBV28, the J call TRBJ1-1, with D uncertain. CDR3 length equals 11 residues. V shed 7 bases and J shed 9 bases, with 12 bases lying between them. CDR1 is MDHEN and CDR2 is SYDVKM in the germline V gene. CDR3 nucleotide sequence: TGTGCCAGCACCCTGGCCTTAAAAGCTTTCTTT. It yields the protein CASTLALKAFF.

The chain combines TRBV2 with TRBJ2-1; D is possibly TRBD1 (7 bases). V dropped 7 bases and J dropped 5 bases, with 21 bases sitting between them. The CDR3 consists of 16 residues. In germline, CDR1 is SNHLY, CDR2 FYNNEI. CDR3 bases: TGTGCCAGCAATCGGAGATTTCAGGGGGGCAACAATGAGCAGTTCTTC. Encoded protein: CASNRRFQGGNNEQFF.

This chain links TRBV2 with TRBJ2-7; 9 bases align to TRBD1. CDR3 size: 14 residues. The germline gives CDR1 SNHLY, CDR2 FYNNEI. Germline trimming cut 6 bases from V and 3 bases from J; bases unmatched to any gene: 6. CDR3 protein: CASRVDRGGYEQYF. The CDR3 DNA is TGTGCCAGCAGGGTAGACAGGGGGGGCTACGAGCAGTACTTC.

This clone was observed a single time. The chain joins TRBV27 to TRBJ2-1, with 12 bases identical to TRBD2. J was trimmed by 5 bases and V by 4 bases; bases with no gene match: 12. The CDR3 covers 18 residues. Germline V gene sequence: CDR1 MNHEY, CDR2 SMNVEV (reference sequence). The CDR3 coding sequence is TGTGCCAGCAGTTGGAGCCAAAGACTAGCGGGAGCGCACAATGAGCAGTTCTTC. Translation gives CASSWSQRLAGAHNEQFF.

This chain connects TRBV25-1 to TRBJ1-1; 9 nucleotides line up with TRBD1. The CDR3 covers 16 residues. V was pared by 0 bases and J by 1 base, with 3 bases of the junction left unmatched. From germline, CDR1 is MGHDK and CDR2 SYGVNS. The CDR3 DNA reads as TGTGCCAGCAGTGAATATGGGACAGGGAAGAACACTGAAGCTTTCTTT. It codes for CASSEYGTGKNTEAFF.

The V gene is TRBV7-2, the J gene TRBJ1-2; tentatively, D is TRBD1 (5 bases). Germline V gives CDR1 SGHTA, CDR2 FQGNSA. The CDR3 contains 13 residues. V lost 1 base and J lost 8, with 11 bases in between. As DNA, the CDR3 is TGTGCCAGCAGCTTAGACAGGATGCAAGGCTACACCTTC. Protein sequence: CASSLDRMQGYTF.

This clone was detected once. The chain recombines TRBV7-7 with TRBJ2-4, with a weak D call TRBD2 (5 bases). Germline loops: CDR1 SSHAT, CDR2 FNYEAQ (reference sequence). Trimming stripped 11 bases from V and 0 bases from J, with 29 bases between. The CDR3 consists of 19 residues. The CDR3 is CARGPFGGAPYLAKNIQYF. The CDR3 DNA follows: TGTGCCCGGGGTCCTTTTGGAGGTGCACCATATCTAGCCAAAAACATTCAGTACTTC.